These 20 T cell receptor beta chains originate from one sample sequenced in a study of siplizumab effects on memory and regulatory T cells. TCRdb keeps only in-frame clones here, not all; method: immunoSEQ multiplex PCR. The sample has approximately 84,000 clones, 85% to 95% seen once. Sample: CD8+ T cells sorted from blood. Every receptor here comes from a human donor in good health.

V is TRBV4-1 and J is TRBJ2-7; 7 bases map to TRBD1. This CDR3 has 17 residues. Unmatched junction bases numbered 16, after V lost 5 bases and J lost 3 bases. CDR1 and CDR2 (germline): MGHRA, YSYEKL. As DNA, the CDR3 is TGCGCCAGCAGCTTCCTGAAGACAATCGACAGGGACTACGAGCAGTACTTC. It specifies CASSFLKTIDRDYEQYF.

The chain recombines TRBV11-2 with TRBJ2-7, with D perhaps TRBD1 (5 bases). The CDR3 has 18 amino acids. The germline V gene encodes CDR1 SGHAT and CDR2 FQNNGV. Deletions cut 0 bases from V and 3 bases from J, with 21 bases between. CDR3: CASSLEGQGAGYVYEQYF. DNA of the CDR3: TGTGCCAGCAGCTTAGAAGGGCAAGGGGCTGGCTATGTCTACGAGCAGTACTTC.

This chain uses TRBV19 with TRBJ2-1; the match to TRBD1 covers 7 bases. The CDR3 extends over 13 amino acids. Germline lookup yields CDR1 LNHDA and CDR2 SQIVND (reference sequence). With V trimmed by 5 bases and J by 10 bases, 8 bases remained unmatched. The CDR3 loop is CASSATTGLEQFF. CDR3 bases: TGTGCCAGTAGTGCGACGACAGGGTTAGAGCAGTTCTTC.

This clone appeared a single time. This chain connects TRBV4-2 to TRBJ2-7, with D perhaps TRBD1 or TRBD2 (5 bases each). Trimming left V 1 base short and J 3 bases short, with 13 bases between. This CDR3 contains 15 residues. Looked up from germline, CDR1 is LGHNA and CDR2 is YNFKEQ. In DNA form, the CDR3 reads TGTGCCAGCAGCCAAGCCCGGGGCGAGGGCTACGAGCAGTACTTC. Translated: CASSQARGEGYEQYF.

This sequence joins TRBV6-1 and TRBJ1-3, with D unresolved. Trimming removed 2 bases at V and 0 bases at J, with 20 bases between. The CDR3 runs 19 residues. The germline gives CDR1 MNHNS, CDR2 SASEGT. The CDR3 region has the DNA TGTGCCAGCAGTGAACGGAGCAGAATCCCTAATATCTCTGGAAACACCATATATTTT. Amino acids: CASSERSRIPNISGNTIYF.

The chain carries TRBV27 and TRBJ2-5; TRBD2 is a possible D gene (7 bases). V lost 5 bases and J lost 3, with 19 bases in between. The V gene's germline CDR1 is MNHEY and CDR2 SMNVEV (reference sequence). The length of the CDR3 is 16 residues. CDR3 loop: CASSTRGGVEKETQYF. DNA of the CDR3: TGTGCCAGCAGTACGAGGGGGGGCGTGGAGAAAGAGACCCAGTACTTC.

As DNA, the CDR3 is TGTGCCAGCAGTTCCCCCAGGGCCAGCTCCTACAATGAGCAGTTCTTC. Translating gives CASSSPRASSYNEQFF. The chain recombines TRBV27 with TRBJ2-1; perhaps TRBD1 as D (5 bases). Trimming took off 4 bases at V and 0 bases at J, with 13 bases between the two ends. The CDR3 loop spans 16 amino acids. Germline CDR1 and CDR2: MNHEY and SMNVEV (reference sequence).

The rearrangement links TRBV19 to TRBJ2-1; a possible D gene is TRBD2 (6 bases). This CDR3 is 13 amino acids long. V was shortened by 1 base and J by 6 bases, with 7 bases between the two germline ends. In germline, CDR1 is LNHDA, CDR2 SQIVND (reference sequence). CDR3 residues: CASSIGGVNEQFF. CDR3 sequence (DNA): TGTGCCAGTAGTATAGGGGGGGTCAATGAGCAGTTCTTC.

The gene calls are TRBV7-6 and TRBJ2-3; 10 positions match TRBD2. Germline V gene sequence: CDR1 SGHVS, CDR2 FNYEAQ. The ends lost 1 base at V and 0 bases at J; junction bases unmatched: 10. The CDR3 is 19 amino acids. The CDR3: CASSLGGQRTSGSTDTQYF. In nucleotides, the CDR3 is TGTGCCAGCAGCTTAGGGGGACAAAGGACTAGCGGTAGCACAGATACGCAGTATTTT.

J is TRBJ2-3 and V is TRBV27; 10 bases fit TRBD2. The CDR3 totals 15 residues. Germline CDR1 reads MNHEY; CDR2 reads SMNVEV (reference sequence). Trimming took 2 bases from V and 4 from J; bases not matched to a gene: 3. This CDR3 is CASSLSLAGADTQYF. In DNA, the CDR3 is TGTGCCAGCAGTTTAAGCCTAGCGGGAGCAGATACGCAGTATTTT.

The chain is built from TRBV19 and TRBJ1-2, with D perhaps TRBD1 (5 bases). There are 15 residues in the CDR3. V lost 4 bases to trimming and J lost 6 bases, with 18 bases between them. Germline loops: CDR1 LNHDA, CDR2 SQIVND (reference sequence). Here the CDR3 reads CASSTPGGRRDGYTF. CDR3 sequence (DNA): TGTGCCAGTAGTACCCCCGGGGGGAGAAGGGATGGCTACACCTTC.

J is TRBJ1-5 and V is TRBV27; no definite D call. CDR3 size: 13 residues. From germline, CDR1 is MNHEY and CDR2 SMNVEV (reference sequence). V was shortened by 3 bases and J by 5 bases, with 8 bases between the two germline ends. This chain's CDR3 is CASSFGGYQPQHF. The CDR3 region has the DNA TGTGCCAGCAGTTTCGGCGGCTATCAGCCCCAGCATTTT.

The chain carries TRBV5-3 and TRBJ2-2; TRBD2 matches at 11 bases. TRBV5-3 falls under the ORF class, with uncertain function. The CDR3 consists of 14 residues. The V and J ends lost 7 bases and 6 bases, in that order; junction bases with no gene match: 5. The CDR3 nucleotides are TGTGCCAGACTACTAGCGGGAGAAGCCGGGGAGCTGTTTTTT. Translated: CARLLAGEAGELFF.

This CDR3 is CASSYHPGLAAEQFF. The CDR3 DNA sequence: TGTGCCAGCAGCTATCACCCGGGACTAGCGGCTGAGCAGTTCTTC. The gene calls are TRBV9 and TRBJ2-1, with TRBD2 matching over 11 bases. Germline V gene lookup returns CDR1 SGDLS and CDR2 YYNGEE. The V gene end was trimmed by 4 bases and the J gene end by 9 bases; junction bases not matched to a gene: 9. The CDR3 is 15 amino acids.

The V gene is TRBV13, the J gene TRBJ2-2; 12 nucleotides match TRBD2. The CDR3 has 16 amino acids. The V and J ends lost 5 bases and 7 bases, in that order; junction bases with no gene match: 8. Germline V CDR1 and CDR2: PRHDT, FYEKMQ (reference sequence). The DNA of the CDR3 is TGTGCCAGCAGCCTTAGCCGACTAGCGGGAGTCGGGGAGCTGTTTTTT. Residues: CASSLSRLAGVGELFF.

V gene TRBV7-9 combines with J gene TRBJ2-7; TRBD1 agrees at 8 bases. The CDR3 is 14 amino acids. Trimming removed 5 bases from V and 5 bases from J; junction bases left unmatched: 8. Germline CDR1 and CDR2: SEHNR and FQNEAQ (reference sequence). In DNA, the CDR3 is TGTGCCAGCAGCCTGAGGACAGGGAGCGACGAGCAGTACTTC. This translates into CASSLRTGSDEQYF. The full variable domain, rest sourced from reference TRBV7-9 and TRBJ2-7, is DTGVSQNPRHKITKRGQNVTFRCDPISEHNRLYWYRQTLGQGPEFLTYFQNEAQLEKSRLLSDRFSAERPKGSFSTLEIQRTEQGDSAMYLCASSLRTGSDEQYFGPGTRLTVT.

V and J are TRBV21-1 and TRBJ2-1. TRBV21-1 counts as a pseudogene. The CDR3 contains 18 residues. The CDR3 nucleotides are TGTGCCAGCAGCAAATTATTTAGGTCTGCTCAATGGGGCAATGAGCAGTTCTTC. Its protein is CASSKLFRSAQWGNEQFF.

A few counts support this clone. This sequence joins TRBV4-1 and TRBJ2-7; no definite D call. V was cut by 0 bases and J by 1 base, with 7 bases left in between. The CDR3 has 14 residues. The germline V gene has CDR1 MGHRA and CDR2 YSYEKL. The CDR3 bases are TGCGCCAGCAGCCAAGACACGGGTTCCTACGAGCAGTACTTC. It translates to CASSQDTGSYEQYF.

This sequence joins TRBV15 and TRBJ2-2, with D maybe TRBD2 (6 bases). This CDR3 is built from 16 residues. The V end lost 0 bases, the J end lost 5 bases, and 13 bases lay between the germline ends. Looked up from germline, CDR1 is LNHNV and CDR2 is YYDKDF (reference sequence). CDR3 sequence (DNA): TGTGCCACCAGCAGAGATTTGGGACTTCGAACCGGGGAGCTGTTTTTT. Its protein product is CATSRDLGLRTGELFF.

This clone occurred once. This chain connects TRBV6-5 to TRBJ2-3; unclear D gene. The V gene lost 4 bases and the J gene lost 0 bases, with 11 bases spanning the gap. CDR1 MNHEY and CDR2 SVGAGI come from the germline V gene. There are 15 residues in the CDR3. The CDR3 loop is CASSSPLESTDTQYF. The DNA of the CDR3 is TGTGCCAGCAGTTCCCCATTGGAGAGCACAGATACGCAGTATTTT.